This T cell receptor (beta chain) was sequenced during a study of cytomegalovirus exposure and HLA in healthy donors. Germline assignment: CDR1 SGHDT and CDR2 YYEEEE. This CDR3 has 16 amino acids. V was pared by 2 bases and J by 4 bases, with 18 bases between. Notes on the study in general: In all likelihood, a cluster of highly shared sequence variants was a sequencing artifact.

A note on this clone: Antigen specificity is unknown.

PCR primers comprised 60 Vbeta and 13 Jbeta primers. Sequencing was performed with immunoSEQ multiplex PCR; in TCRdb, only in-frame clones are kept and a portion is missing. The sample has about 200,000 clones, around three quarters seen once. The TCR was taken from a woman younger than 45 in good health and CMV-seropositive. Material for sequencing was PBMCs. The V call is TRBV5-6, the J call TRBJ1-2; D remains ambiguous. CDR3 amino acids: CASSLFRLRPGYGYTF. CDR3 bases: TGTGCCAGCAGCTTATTCAGGCTCCGGCCAGGCTATGGCTACACCTTC.